Presented here are 6 T cell receptor beta chains from one specimen sequenced in a study of early T cells in non-severe SARS-CoV-2 infection. Using its own MiXCR run on the 5' RACE reads, TCRdb lists one record per CDR3 protein. Of approximately 50,000 distinct CDR3 sequences in the sample, 7.7% were seen once. The sample taken for sequencing was whole blood. The source of these receptors is an adult who was a healthcare worker with PCR-confirmed SARS-CoV-2 infection or an uninfected control (not recorded which).

In this sample, this clonotype turned up a few times. The rearrangement joins TRBV12-3 or TRBV12-4 to TRBJ1-1; D is possibly TRBD1 (6 bases). This CDR3 has 14 residues. The ends were cut back, 7 bases at V and 3 bases at J, with 15 bases in the middle. Written as DNA, the CDR3 is TGTGCCAGCACTCCCGCAGGGGCCTACACTGAAGCTTTCTTT. This translates into CASTPAGAYTEAFF.

The table lists this clonotype with many counts. V gene TRBV6-1 combines with J gene TRBJ2-7; a weak D match, TRBD2 (6 bases). Trimming pared 7 bases from V and 2 bases from J, leaving 15 bases between. Germline V gene lookup returns CDR1 MNHNS and CDR2 SASEGT. This CDR3 has 14 amino acids. The CDR3 here is CASIGAGRTYEQYF. In DNA form, the CDR3 reads TGTGCCAGCATAGGGGCAGGGAGGACCTACGAGCAGTACTTC.

At least ten counts were recorded for this clonotype. The chain has TRBV20-1 and TRBJ1-6; a weak D match, TRBD1 (5 bases). This CDR3 has 12 residues. V was clipped by 0 bases and J by 15 bases, with 12 bases between them. Per germline, CDR1 DFQATT and CDR2 SNEGSKA (reference sequence). CDR3 residues: CSARDQGLGLHF. The CDR3, as DNA: TGCAGTGCTAGAGATCAGGGTCTGGGCCTCCACTTT.

This clonotype occurred a few times. The V gene is TRBV12-3 or TRBV12-4, the J gene TRBJ2-3; D is perhaps TRBD1 (5 bases). V lost 6 bases to trimming and J lost 4 bases, with 14 bases between them. CDR3 length: 14 amino acids. The CDR3 region has the DNA TGTGCCAGCAGCTCCCTCTGGACATCAGATACGCAGTATTTT. Amino acid sequence: CASSSLWTSDTQYF.

In nucleotides, the CDR3 is TGTGCCAGCAGTCAACTCACCTATGGCTACACCTTC. Protein: CASSQLTYGYTF. This chain joins TRBV6-1 and TRBJ1-2; D not certain. Germline V gene data show CDR1 as MNHNS and CDR2 as SASEGT. V was clipped by 5 bases and J by 4 bases, with 8 bases between them. This CDR3 contains 12 residues.

V is TRBV12-5 and J is TRBJ2-1; TRBD1 matches 9 bases. CDR3 length equals 15 residues. From germline, CDR1 is LGHNT and CDR2 FRNRAP. J lost 3 bases, V lost 4 bases, and 4 bases had no gene match. CDR3 residues: CASGSGQGGYNEQFF. Written as DNA, the CDR3 is TGTGCTAGTGGTTCGGGACAGGGCGGCTACAATGAGCAGTTCTTC.